This T cell receptor (beta chain) stems from a study of T cell responses to AZD1222 COVID-19 vaccine. A remark on this clone: Antigen: not known. The same CDR3 arises from other DNA sequences in this sample as well.

Whole-study results and caveats: Donors were largely white British and mainly female; clonal diversity was possibly underestimated.

Pooled together were second doses at about 4 or about 12 weeks. Repertoires were generated with immunoSEQ multiplex PCR, while TCRdb's copy carries only in-frame clones and drops some. The sample shows about 73,000 clones, 85% to 90% of them seen only once. V gave up 2 bases and J gave up 0 bases, with 8 bases separating them. The CDR3 length is 15 residues. Germline assignment: CDR1 SGHTA and CDR2 FQGNSA. The sample consisted of peripheral blood, taken 28 days after the second AZD1222 dose. The chain uses TRBV7-2 and TRBJ1-3; D gene ambiguous. The TCR sequence derives from an adult who received the AZD1222 COVID-19 vaccine. The CDR3, as DNA: TGTGCCAGCAGCTTAACGGGGTACTCTGGAAACACCATATATTTT. It yields the protein CASSLTGYSGNTIYF.